This T cell receptor (beta chain) was found in a study of CD8 T cells in Susac syndrome. V lost 8 bases, J lost 5 bases, and 15 bases lay in between. Germline V gives CDR1 SQVTM, CDR2 ANQGSEA. The CDR3 consists of 12 residues. The RNA, roughly 0.45 to 1 ug, was put through reverse transcription using random hexamers. Amplification of TCR beta CDR3 across 54 Vbeta and 13 Jbeta was performed with immunoSEQ multiplex PCR. TCRdb passed the immunoSEQ multiplex PCR reads through MiXCR, listing each CDR3 protein once. The sample shows roughly 50,000 distinct CDR3 sequences, 93% of them seen only once. The V call is TRBV29-1, the J call TRBJ1-1; D uncertain. The origin of this receptor is a human donor in good health. The material sequenced was CD8+ T cells from PBMCs. CDR3 protein: CSYRGGGTEAFF. The CDR3 bases are TGCAGCTATCGAGGAGGAGGGACTGAAGCTTTCTTT.